This T cell receptor (beta chain) was retrieved from a study of blood T cells in healthy people across ages. Researchers collected approximately 9.5 milliliters of peripheral blood from every single donor. The trim removed 6 bases at V and 3 bases at J, leaving 3 bases unmatched. This CDR3 has 13 residues. Looked up from germline, CDR1 is DFQATT and CDR2 is SNEGSKA (reference sequence). It was with a sample-barcoded 5' primer and a J-beta primer mix that a second PCR of roughly 7 to 12 cycles was run. TCRdb ran MiXCR on the 5' RACE reads and lists one entry per CDR3 protein. The table records hundreds of thousands of distinct CDR3 sequences, 45% to 60% of them present only once.

The rearrangement links TRBV20-1 to TRBJ2-7; 12 bases align to TRBD2. Sequenced input: blood. The source of this sequence is a woman of 80 years or more in good health. The CDR3 region has the DNA TGCAGTGCGTCTAGCGGGGGGGACTACGAGCAGTACTTC. Amino acid sequence: CSASSGGDYEQYF.